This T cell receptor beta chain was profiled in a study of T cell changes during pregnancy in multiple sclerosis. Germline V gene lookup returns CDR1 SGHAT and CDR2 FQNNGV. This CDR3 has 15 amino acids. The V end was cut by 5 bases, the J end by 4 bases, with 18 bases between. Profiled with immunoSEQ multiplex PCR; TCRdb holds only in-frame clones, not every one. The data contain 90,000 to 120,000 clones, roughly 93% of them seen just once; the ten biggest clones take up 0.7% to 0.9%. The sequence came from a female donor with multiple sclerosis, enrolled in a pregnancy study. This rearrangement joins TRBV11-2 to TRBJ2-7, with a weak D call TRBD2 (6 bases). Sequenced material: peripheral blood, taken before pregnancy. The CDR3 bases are TGTGCCAGCAGCCACCCATGGCGGGATATTTACGAGCAGTACTTC. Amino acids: CASSHPWRDIYEQYF. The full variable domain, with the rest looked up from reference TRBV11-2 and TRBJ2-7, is EAGVAQSPRYKIIEKRQSVAFWCNPISGHATLYWYQQILGQGPKLLIQFQNNGVVDDSQLPKDRFSAERLKGVDSTLKIQPAKLEDSAVYLCASSHPWRDIYEQYFGPGTRLTVT.